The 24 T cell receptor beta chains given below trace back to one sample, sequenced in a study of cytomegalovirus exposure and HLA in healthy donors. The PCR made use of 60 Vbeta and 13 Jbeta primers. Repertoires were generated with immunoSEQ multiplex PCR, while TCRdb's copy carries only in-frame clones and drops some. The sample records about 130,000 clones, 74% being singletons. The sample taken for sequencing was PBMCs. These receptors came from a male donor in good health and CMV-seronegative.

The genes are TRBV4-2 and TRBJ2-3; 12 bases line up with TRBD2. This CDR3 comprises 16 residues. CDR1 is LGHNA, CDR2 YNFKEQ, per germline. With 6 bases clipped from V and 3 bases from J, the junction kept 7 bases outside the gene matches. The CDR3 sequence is CASSPSGGALTDTQYF. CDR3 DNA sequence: TGTGCCAGCAGTCCTAGCGGGGGGGCCCTGACAGATACGCAGTATTTT.

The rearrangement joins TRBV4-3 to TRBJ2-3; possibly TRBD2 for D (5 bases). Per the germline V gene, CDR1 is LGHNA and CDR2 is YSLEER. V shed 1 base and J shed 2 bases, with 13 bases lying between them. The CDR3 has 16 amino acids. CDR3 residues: CASSQASGLFTDTQYF. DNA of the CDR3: TGCGCCAGCAGCCAAGCCTCCGGACTCTTCACAGATACGCAGTATTTT.

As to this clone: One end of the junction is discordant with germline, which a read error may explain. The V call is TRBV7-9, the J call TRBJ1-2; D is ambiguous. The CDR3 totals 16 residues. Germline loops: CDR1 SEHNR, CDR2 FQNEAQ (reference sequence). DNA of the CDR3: TGTTCCAGCAGCTTAGCGTTTTCAAGGGCCGAGGGTGGCTACACCTTC. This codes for CSSSLAFSRAEGGYTF.

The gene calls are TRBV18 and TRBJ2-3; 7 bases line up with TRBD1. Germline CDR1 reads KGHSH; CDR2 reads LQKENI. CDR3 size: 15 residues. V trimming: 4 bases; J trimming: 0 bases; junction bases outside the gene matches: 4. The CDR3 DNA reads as TGTGCCAGCTCACACGGGACAGCTAGCACAGATACGCAGTATTTT. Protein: CASSHGTASTDTQYF. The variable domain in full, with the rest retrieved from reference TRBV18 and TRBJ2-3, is NAGVMQNPRHLVRRRGQEARLRCSPMKGHSHVYWYRQLPEEGLKFMVYLQKENIIDESGMPKERFSAEFPKEGPSILRIQQVVRGDSAAYFCASSHGTASTDTQYFGPGTRLTVL.

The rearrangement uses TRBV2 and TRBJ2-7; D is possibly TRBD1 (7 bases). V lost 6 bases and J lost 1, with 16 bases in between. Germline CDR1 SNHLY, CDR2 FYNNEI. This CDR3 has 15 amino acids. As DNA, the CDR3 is TGTGCCAGCAGCAACCTGGAGGGGGCGTCCTACGAGCAGTACTTC. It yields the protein CASSNLEGASYEQYF.

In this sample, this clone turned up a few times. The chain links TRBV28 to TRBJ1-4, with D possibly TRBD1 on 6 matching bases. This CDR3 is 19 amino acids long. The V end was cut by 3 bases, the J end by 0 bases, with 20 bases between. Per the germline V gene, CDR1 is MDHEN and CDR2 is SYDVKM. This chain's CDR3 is CASSFSNREKLTTNEKLFF. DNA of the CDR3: TGTGCCAGCAGTTTCAGTAACAGGGAAAAACTTACAACTAATGAAAAACTGTTTTTT.

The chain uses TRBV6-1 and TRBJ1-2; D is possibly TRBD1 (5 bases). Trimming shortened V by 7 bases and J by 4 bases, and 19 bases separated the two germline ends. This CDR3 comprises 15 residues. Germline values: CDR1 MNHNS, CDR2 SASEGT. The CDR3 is CASTLGGDEAYGYTF. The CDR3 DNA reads TGTGCCAGCACCCTCGGGGGAGATGAAGCCTATGGCTACACCTTC.

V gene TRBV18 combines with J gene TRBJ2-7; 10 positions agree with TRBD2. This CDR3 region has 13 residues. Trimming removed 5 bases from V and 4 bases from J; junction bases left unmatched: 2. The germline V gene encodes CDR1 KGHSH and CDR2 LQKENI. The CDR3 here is CASSSAGGYEQYF. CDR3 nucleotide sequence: TGTGCCAGCTCATCAGCGGGAGGGTACGAGCAGTACTTC.

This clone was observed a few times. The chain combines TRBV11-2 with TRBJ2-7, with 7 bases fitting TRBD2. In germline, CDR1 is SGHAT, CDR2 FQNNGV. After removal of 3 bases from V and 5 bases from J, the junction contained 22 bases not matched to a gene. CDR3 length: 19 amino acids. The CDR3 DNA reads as TGTGCCAGCAGCTTCCTGGGGAGTGGCGGGAGCACGCGGGGCCACGAGCAGTACTTC. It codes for CASSFLGSGGSTRGHEQYF.

The CDR3: CASSLATVDEKLFF. Here the CDR3 DNA reads TGTGCCAGCAGCTTAGCAACAGTAGATGAAAAACTGTTTTTT. V gene TRBV7-6 combines with J gene TRBJ1-4, with no clear D. The CDR3 covers 14 residues. Trimming cost V 0 bases and J 6 bases, with 8 bases left between them. Germline V lookup: CDR1 SGHVS, CDR2 FNYEAQ.

This chain's CDR3 is CASSGTQGISNQPQHF. CDR3 DNA sequence: TGTGCCAGCAGCGGAACGCAGGGGATTAGCAATCAGCCCCAGCATTTT. The V gene is TRBV7-8, the J gene TRBJ1-5; D might be TRBD1 (6 bases). The germline V gene encodes CDR1 SGHVS and CDR2 FQNEAQ. The germline V and J ends were trimmed by 5 bases and 0 bases, with 14 bases remaining between them. This CDR3 is built from 16 residues.

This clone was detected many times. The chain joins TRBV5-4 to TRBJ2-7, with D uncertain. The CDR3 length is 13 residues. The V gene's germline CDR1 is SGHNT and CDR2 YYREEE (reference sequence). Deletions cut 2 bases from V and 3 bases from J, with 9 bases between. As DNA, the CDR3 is TGTGCCAGCAGCTTTTCAGGCAACTACGAGCAGTACTTC. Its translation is CASSFSGNYEQYF.

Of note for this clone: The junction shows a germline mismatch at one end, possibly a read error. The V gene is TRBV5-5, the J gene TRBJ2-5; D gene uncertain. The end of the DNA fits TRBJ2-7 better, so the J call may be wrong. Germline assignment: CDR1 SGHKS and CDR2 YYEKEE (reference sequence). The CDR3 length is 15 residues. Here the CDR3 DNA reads TGTGCCAGCACCTTGGCAGGATTAAGCTCCTACGAGCAGTACTTC. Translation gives CASTLAGLSSYEQYF.

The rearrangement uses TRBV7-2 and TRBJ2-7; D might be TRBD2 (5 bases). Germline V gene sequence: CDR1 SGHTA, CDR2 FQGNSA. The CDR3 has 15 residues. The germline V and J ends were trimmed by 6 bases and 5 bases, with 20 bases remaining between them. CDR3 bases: TGTGCCAGCAGGAAGGGCAGGAGGTTCGGGGACGAGCAGTACTTC. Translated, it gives CASRKGRRFGDEQYF.

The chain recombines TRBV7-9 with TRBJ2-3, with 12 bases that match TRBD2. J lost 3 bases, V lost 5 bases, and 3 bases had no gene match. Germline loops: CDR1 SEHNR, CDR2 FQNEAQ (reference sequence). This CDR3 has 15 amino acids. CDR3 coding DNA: TGTGCCAGCAGCCAGACTAGCGGGAGTACAGATACGCAGTATTTT. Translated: CASSQTSGSTDTQYF.

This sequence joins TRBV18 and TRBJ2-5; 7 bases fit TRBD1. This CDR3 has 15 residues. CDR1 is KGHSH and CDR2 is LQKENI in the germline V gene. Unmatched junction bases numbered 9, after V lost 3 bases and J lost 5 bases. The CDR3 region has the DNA TGTGCCAGCTCACCGCAGTGGACAGGCGCGGAGACCCAGTACTTC. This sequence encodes CASSPQWTGAETQYF.

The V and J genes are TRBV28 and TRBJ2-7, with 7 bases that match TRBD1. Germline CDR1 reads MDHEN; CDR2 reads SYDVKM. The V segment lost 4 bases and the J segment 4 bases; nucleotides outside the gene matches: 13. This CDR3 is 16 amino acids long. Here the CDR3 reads CASSSSGTAKFYEQYF. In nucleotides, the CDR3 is TGTGCCAGCAGTTCCTCCGGGACAGCCAAATTTTACGAGCAGTACTTC.

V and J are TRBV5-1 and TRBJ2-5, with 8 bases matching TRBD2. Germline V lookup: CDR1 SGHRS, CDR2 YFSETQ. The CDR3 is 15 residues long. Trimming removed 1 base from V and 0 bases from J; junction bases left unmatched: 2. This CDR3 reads CASSLSSGNQETQYF. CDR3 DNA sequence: TGCGCCAGCAGCTTGAGTAGCGGGAACCAAGAGACCCAGTACTTC.

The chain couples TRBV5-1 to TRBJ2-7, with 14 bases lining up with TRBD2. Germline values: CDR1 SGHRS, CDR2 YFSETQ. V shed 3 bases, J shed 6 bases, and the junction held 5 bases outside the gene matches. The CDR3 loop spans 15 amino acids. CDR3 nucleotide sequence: TGCGCCAGCAGCTGGGGACTAGCGGGAGAGGGCGAGCAGTACTTC. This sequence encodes CASSWGLAGEGEQYF.

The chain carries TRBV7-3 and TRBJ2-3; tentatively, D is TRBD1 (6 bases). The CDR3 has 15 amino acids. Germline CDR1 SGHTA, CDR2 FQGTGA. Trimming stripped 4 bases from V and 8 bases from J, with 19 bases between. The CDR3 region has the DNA TGTGCCAGCAGCTCGGAGACAGGATTAAGGAGTACGCAGTATTTT. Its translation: CASSSETGLRSTQYF.

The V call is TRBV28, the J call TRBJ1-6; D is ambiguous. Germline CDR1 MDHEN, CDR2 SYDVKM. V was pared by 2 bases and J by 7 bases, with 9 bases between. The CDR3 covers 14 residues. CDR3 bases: TGTGCCAGCAGTTTACAGCTCGGGAATTCACCCCTCCACTTT. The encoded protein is CASSLQLGNSPLHF.

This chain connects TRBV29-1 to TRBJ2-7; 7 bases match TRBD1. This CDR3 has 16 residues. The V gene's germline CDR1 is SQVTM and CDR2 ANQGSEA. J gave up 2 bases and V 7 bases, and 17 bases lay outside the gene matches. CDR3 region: CSAASHRQGRAYEQYF. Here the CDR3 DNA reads TGCAGCGCCGCTAGCCATCGACAGGGCCGAGCCTACGAGCAGTACTTC.

DNA of the CDR3: TGTGCCTGGAGTTTAGGGGGACCCGCTAGCACAGATACGCAGTATTTT. Translating it yields CAWSLGGPASTDTQYF. The chain links TRBV30 to TRBJ2-3, with D possibly matching TRBD1 (6 bases). Trimming left V 2 bases short and J 0 bases short, with 15 bases between. The CDR3 contains 16 residues. Per the germline V gene, CDR1 is GTSNPN and CDR2 is SVGIG (reference sequence).

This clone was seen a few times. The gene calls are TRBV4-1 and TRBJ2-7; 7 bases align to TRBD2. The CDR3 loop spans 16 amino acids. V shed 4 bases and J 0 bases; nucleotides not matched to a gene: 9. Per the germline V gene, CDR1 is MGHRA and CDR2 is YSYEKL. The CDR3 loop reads CASSRIAGSSSYEQYF. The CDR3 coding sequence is TGCGCCAGCAGCCGAATAGCGGGTTCGAGCTCCTACGAGCAGTACTTC.